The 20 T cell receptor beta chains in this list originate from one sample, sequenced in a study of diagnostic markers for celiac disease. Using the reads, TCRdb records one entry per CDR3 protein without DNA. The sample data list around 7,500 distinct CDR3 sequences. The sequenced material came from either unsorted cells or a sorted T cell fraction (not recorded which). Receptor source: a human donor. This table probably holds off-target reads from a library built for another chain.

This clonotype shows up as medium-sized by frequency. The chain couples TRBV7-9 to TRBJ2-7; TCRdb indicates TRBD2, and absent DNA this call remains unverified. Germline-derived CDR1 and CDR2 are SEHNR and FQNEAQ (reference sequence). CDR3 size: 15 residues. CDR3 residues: CASSLGLAGLYEQYF.

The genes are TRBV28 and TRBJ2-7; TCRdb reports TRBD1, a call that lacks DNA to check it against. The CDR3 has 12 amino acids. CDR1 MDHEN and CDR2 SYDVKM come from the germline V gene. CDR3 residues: CASWDSNYEQYF.

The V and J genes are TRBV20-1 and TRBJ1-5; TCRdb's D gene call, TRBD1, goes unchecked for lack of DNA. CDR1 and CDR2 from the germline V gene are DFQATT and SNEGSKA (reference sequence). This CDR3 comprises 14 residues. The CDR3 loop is CSAATGGVGQPQHF.

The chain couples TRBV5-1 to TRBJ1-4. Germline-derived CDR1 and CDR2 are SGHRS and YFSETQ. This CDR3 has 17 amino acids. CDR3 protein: CASSLGWQSATNEKLFF.

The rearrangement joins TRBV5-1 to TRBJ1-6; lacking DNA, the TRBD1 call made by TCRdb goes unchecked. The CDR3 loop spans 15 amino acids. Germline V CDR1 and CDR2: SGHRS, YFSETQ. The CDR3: CASSGDTAEGSPLHF.

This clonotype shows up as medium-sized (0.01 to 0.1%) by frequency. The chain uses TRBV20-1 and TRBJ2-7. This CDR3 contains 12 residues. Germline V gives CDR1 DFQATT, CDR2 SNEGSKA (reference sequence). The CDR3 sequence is CSARLKTYEQYF.

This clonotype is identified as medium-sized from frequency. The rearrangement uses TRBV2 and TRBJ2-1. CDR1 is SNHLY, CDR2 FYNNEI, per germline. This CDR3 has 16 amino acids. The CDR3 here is CASSAVTGGSYNEQFF.

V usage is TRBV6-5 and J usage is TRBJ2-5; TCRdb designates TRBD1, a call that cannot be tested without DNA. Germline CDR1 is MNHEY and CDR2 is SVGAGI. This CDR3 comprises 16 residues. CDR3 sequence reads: CASSYSSGRGQETQYF.

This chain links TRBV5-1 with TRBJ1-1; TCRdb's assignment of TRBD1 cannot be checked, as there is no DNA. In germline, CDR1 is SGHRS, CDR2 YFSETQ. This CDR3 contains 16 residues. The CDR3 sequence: CASSYYAGTGGPEAFF.

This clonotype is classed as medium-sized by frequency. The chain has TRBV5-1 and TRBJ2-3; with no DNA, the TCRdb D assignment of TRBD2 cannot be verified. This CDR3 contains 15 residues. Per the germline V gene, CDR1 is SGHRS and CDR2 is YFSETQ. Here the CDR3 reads CASSLVAGAGGTQYF.

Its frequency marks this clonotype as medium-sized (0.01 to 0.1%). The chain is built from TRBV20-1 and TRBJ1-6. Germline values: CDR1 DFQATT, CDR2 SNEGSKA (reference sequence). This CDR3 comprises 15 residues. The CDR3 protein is CSAMGPDPSNSPLHF.

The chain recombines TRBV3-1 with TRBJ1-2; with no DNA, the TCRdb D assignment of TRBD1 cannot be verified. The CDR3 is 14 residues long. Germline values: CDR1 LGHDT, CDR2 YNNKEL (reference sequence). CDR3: CASSLPGQIDGYTF.

CDR3 in amino acids: CASSPERPEGTGRYNEQFF. The rearrangement uses TRBV18 and TRBJ2-1; TCRdb gives TRBD1 as the D gene, but with no DNA this cannot be confirmed. The CDR3 extends over 19 amino acids. Germline V lookup: CDR1 KGHSH, CDR2 LQKENI.

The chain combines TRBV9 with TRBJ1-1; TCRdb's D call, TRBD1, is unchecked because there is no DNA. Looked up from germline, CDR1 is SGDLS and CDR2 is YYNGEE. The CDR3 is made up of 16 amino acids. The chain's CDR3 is CASSPYGGTGPTEAFF.

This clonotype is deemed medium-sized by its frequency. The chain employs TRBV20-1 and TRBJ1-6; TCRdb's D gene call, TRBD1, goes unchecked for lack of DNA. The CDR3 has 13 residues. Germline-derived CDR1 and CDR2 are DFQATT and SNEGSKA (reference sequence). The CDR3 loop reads CSAAPGGDSPLHF.

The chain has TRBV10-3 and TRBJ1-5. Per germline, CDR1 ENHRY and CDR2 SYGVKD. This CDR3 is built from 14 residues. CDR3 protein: CAISESGSNQPQHF.

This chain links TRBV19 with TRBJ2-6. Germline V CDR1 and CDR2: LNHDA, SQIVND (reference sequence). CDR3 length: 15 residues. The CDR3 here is CASSIVHLKANVLTF. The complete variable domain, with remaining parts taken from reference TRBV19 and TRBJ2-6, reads DGGITQSPKYLFRKEGQNVTLSCEQNLNHDAMYWYRQDPGQGLRLIYYSQIVNDFQKGDIAEGYSVSREKKESFPLTVTSAQKNPTAFYLCASSIVHLKANVLTFGAGSRLTVL.

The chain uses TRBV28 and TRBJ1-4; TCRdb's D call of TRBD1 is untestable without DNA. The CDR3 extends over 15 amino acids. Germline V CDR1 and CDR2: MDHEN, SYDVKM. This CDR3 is CASSLAGRGVEKLFF.

The CDR3 loop is CASSPAGGGQETQYF. The V call is TRBV12-3 or TRBV12-4, the J call TRBJ2-5; TCRdb's assignment of TRBD2 cannot be checked, as there is no DNA. This CDR3 has 15 amino acids.

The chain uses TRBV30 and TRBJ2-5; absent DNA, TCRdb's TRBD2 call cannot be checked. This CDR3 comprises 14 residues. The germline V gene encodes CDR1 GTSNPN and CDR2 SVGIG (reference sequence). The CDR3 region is CAWSKASGEETQYF.